These 14 T cell receptor beta chains originate from one sample sequenced in a study of monozygotic twins with inflammatory bowel disease. TCRdb re-called the 5' RACE reads; every CDR3 protein appears as one record, without DNA. The sample's table shows 300,000 to 400,000 distinct CDR3 sequences. Material: blood. The receptors were gathered from a human donor with ulcerative colitis or Crohn's disease, or a healthy co-twin of an affected twin (not recorded which).

The chain links TRBV11-2 to TRBJ1-2. The CDR3 has 15 amino acids. CDR1 SGHAT and CDR2 FQNNGV come from the germline V gene. The CDR3 spells CASSPLDDTPYGYTF.

The gene calls are TRBV5-1 and TRBJ2-7; absent DNA, TCRdb's TRBD2 call cannot be checked. Germline V gene sequence: CDR1 SGHRS, CDR2 YFSETQ. CDR3 length equals 14 residues. This chain's CDR3 is CASSYNPGLYEQYF.

The chain recombines TRBV5-1 with TRBJ2-5. Germline CDR1 SGHRS, CDR2 YFSETQ. The CDR3 runs to 13 residues. Here the CDR3 reads CASSQTPQTAQYF.

The rearrangement uses TRBV6-2 or TRBV6-3 and TRBJ1-2; without DNA, the TCRdb call of TRBD1 cannot be checked. This CDR3 is 13 amino acids long. Germline V gene sequence: CDR1 MNHEY, CDR2 SVGEGT. CDR3: CASSYDRRPGYTF.

This chain links TRBV12-3 or TRBV12-4 with TRBJ2-2; the D call from TCRdb, TRBD2, cannot be confirmed without DNA. This CDR3 contains 15 residues. Here the CDR3 reads CASSFHEGPTGELFF.

The chain is built from TRBV12-3 or TRBV12-4 and TRBJ2-7; TCRdb names TRBD2, which stays unverified in the absence of DNA. This CDR3 spans 17 amino acids. The CDR3 spells CASSPYLGGGHSYEQYF.

J is TRBJ2-5 and V is TRBV12-3 or TRBV12-4. The CDR3 consists of 15 residues. The CDR3 protein is CASSSPAGNGETQYF.

The chain employs TRBV5-1 and TRBJ2-5. The germline gives CDR1 SGHRS, CDR2 YFSETQ. This CDR3 is built from 13 residues. This chain's CDR3 is CASTQSKVETQYF.

The genes are TRBV18 and TRBJ1-1; with no DNA, the TCRdb D assignment of TRBD1 cannot be verified. The CDR3 sequence is 15 residues long. Germline assignment: CDR1 KGHSH and CDR2 LQKENI. This chain's CDR3 is CASSLNREYRTEAFF.

This chain links TRBV6-1 with TRBJ2-4; TCRdb selects TRBD2, and the lack of DNA leaves this call unchecked. Per germline, CDR1 MNHNS and CDR2 SASEGT. The CDR3 is made up of 15 amino acids. The CDR3 reads CASQYSRVEGNIQYF.

The chain couples TRBV12-3 or TRBV12-4 to TRBJ2-5; the D call from TCRdb, TRBD1, cannot be confirmed without DNA. The CDR3 runs to 16 residues. The chain's CDR3 is CASSTLGPVPAETQYF.

The V and J genes are TRBV7-2 and TRBJ1-3; without DNA, the TCRdb call of TRBD1 cannot be checked. This CDR3 is 15 amino acids long. CDR1 is SGHTA, CDR2 FQGNSA, per germline. CDR3 loop: CASSQPGTIGNTIYF.

The chain employs TRBV7-2 and TRBJ1-6. From germline, CDR1 is SGHTA and CDR2 FQGNSA. CDR3 length: 16 residues. The chain's CDR3 is CASSLAVSAYNSPLHF.

This chain connects TRBV10-3 to TRBJ2-1; TCRdb calls TRBD1, which cannot be checked without DNA. The CDR3 is 14 amino acids. Germline assignment: CDR1 ENHRY and CDR2 SYGVKD. The CDR3 protein is CAISVTGGVNEQFF.